These T cell receptor beta chains were read from a single sample in a study of OX40 agonist ivuxolimab in advanced cancers. Assay used: immunoSEQ multiplex PCR; TCRdb lists only in-frame clones, some missing. The sample lists around 120,000 clones, 80% to 90% occurring once. This material consisted of CD4+ or CD8+ T cells sorted from blood, taken in a trial of the OX40 agonist ivuxolimab. The receptors shown here come from an adult with an advanced solid tumor such as melanoma, head and neck, liver or kidney cancer. The CDR3 runs from the conserved cysteine through the conserved F or W. A D gene is named only where the DNA matches it firmly. The size field is filled for only some rows; it gives once, few, many or a size class.

J: TRBJ1-1
D: NA
V: TRBV10-2
size: NA
DNA: TGCGCCAGCAGTGGGCGCGACAGAGGGAACACTGAAGCTTTCTTT
CDR3: CASSGRDRGNTEAFF

J: TRBJ2-7
D: TRBD1
V: TRBV6-6
size: NA
DNA: TGTGCCAGCAGTTACGCCGACAGGGGGTCCTACGAGCAGTACTTC
CDR3: CASSYADRGSYEQYF

J: TRBJ2-3
D: TRBD2
V: TRBV5-4
size: NA
DNA: TGTGCCAGCAGCTTGGGCGGGGGTTCAGGGGATACGCAGTATTTT
CDR3: CASSLGGGSGDTQYF

J: TRBJ2-5
D: NA
V: TRBV11-3
size: NA
DNA: TGTGCCAGCAGCTTTAGTTTACAAGAGACCCAGTACTTC
CDR3: CASSFSLQETQYF

J: TRBJ2-7
D: NA
V: TRBV28
size: NA
DNA: TGTGCCAGCAGTTGGGGAGGAGCGGTGGGGGAGCAGTACTTC
CDR3: CASSWGGAVGEQYF

J: TRBJ2-1
D: TRBD2
V: TRBV6-6
size: NA
DNA: TGTGCCAGCAGTCCCCGACGGGGGGGGACTTACAATGAGCAGTTCTTC
CDR3: CASSPRRGGTYNEQFF

J: TRBJ1-1
D: TRBD1
V: TRBV5-1
size: NA
DNA: TGCGCCAGCAGGCCGCCGACAGGGGCGAACACTGAAGCTTTCTTT
CDR3: CASRPPTGANTEAFF

J: TRBJ2-7
D: TRBD1
V: TRBV10-3
size: NA
DNA: TGTGCCATCACTCCGGGACAGGGCTTGCACGAGCAGTACTTC
CDR3: CAITPGQGLHEQYF

J: TRBJ1-5
D: NA
V: TRBV12-2
size: NA
DNA: TGTGCAAGTCGCTTTGCCGGGACAGAGAATCAGCCCCAGCATTTT
CDR3: CASRFAGTENQPQHF

J: TRBJ1-3
D: NA
V: TRBV11-2
size: NA
DNA: TGTGCCAGCAGCTTAGGCGGAGGGGTGAGAGGAAACACCATATATTTT
CDR3: CASSLGGGVRGNTIYF

J: TRBJ1-1
D: NA
V: TRBV2
size: NA
DNA: TGTGCCAGCAGTGAACGCAGGGTATCTGAAGCTTTCTTT
CDR3: CASSERRVSEAFF

J: TRBJ1-5
D: TRBD1
V: TRBV28
size: few
DNA: TGTGCCAGCAGCAGGGGGTCGAGCCAGCCCCAGCATTTT
CDR3: CASSRGSSQPQHF

J: TRBJ1-1
D: NA
V: TRBV5-5
size: NA
DNA: TGTGCCAGCAGCAGTTCGACACACATGAACACTGAAGCTTTCTTT
CDR3: CASSSSTHMNTEAFF

J: TRBJ1-2
D: NA
V: TRBV5-6
size: NA
DNA: TGTGCCAGCAGCTTGGCCGTGGGGGGGCACTATGGCTACACCTTC
CDR3: CASSLAVGGHYGYTF

J: TRBJ1-6
D: NA
V: TRBV19
size: NA
DNA: TGTGCTACCCGAGGGAGCTCCTATAATTCACCCCTCCACTTT
CDR3: CATRGSSYNSPLHF

J: TRBJ2-5
D: NA
V: TRBV28
size: NA
DNA: TGTGCCAGCAGCGACCGACAAGAGACCCAGTACTTC
CDR3: CASSDRQETQYF

J: TRBJ2-1
D: NA
V: TRBV6-5
size: NA
DNA: TGTGCCAGTGGGGTAGGGGTATCCTACAATGAGCAGTTCTTC
CDR3: CASGVGVSYNEQFF

J: TRBJ1-2
D: NA
V: TRBV4-2
size: NA
DNA: TGTGCCAGCAGCCAAGATGGAGGGGGTGGCTACACCTTC
CDR3: CASSQDGGGGYTF

J: TRBJ1-1
D: NA
V: TRBV4-2
size: NA
DNA: TGTGCCAGCAGCCCTGGGGGAGCAAGGGGTTTCGTCGACACTGAAGCTTTCTTT
CDR3: CASSPGGARGFVDTEAFF

J: TRBJ2-2
D: TRBD1
V: TRBV18
size: NA
DNA: TGTGCCAGCTCACTCTCCGGACAGGGGGCCGGCGGGGAGCTGTTTTTT
CDR3: CASSLSGQGAGGELFF

J: TRBJ1-2
D: NA
V: TRBV6-5
size: NA
DNA: TGTGCCAGCAGTTACTCGGGAGATGACCGGGGGGGCTACACCTTC
CDR3: CASSYSGDDRGGYTF

J: TRBJ2-3
D: TRBD2
V: TRBV7-8
size: NA
DNA: TGTGCCAGCAGCGGACCGGGACTAGCGGGATTCACAGATACGCAGTATTTT
CDR3: CASSGPGLAGFTDTQYF

J: TRBJ2-3
D: NA
V: TRBV6-1
size: NA
DNA: TGTGCCAGCTCCCTCCGGGGGACAGATACGCAGTATTTT
CDR3: CASSLRGTDTQYF

J: TRBJ1-4
D: NA
V: TRBV4-3
size: NA
DNA: TGCGCCAGCAGCCAACAACTCGACAGTTATAATGAAAAACTGTTTTTT
CDR3: CASSQQLDSYNEKLFF

J: TRBJ1-4
D: NA
V: TRBV4-2
size: NA
DNA: TGTGCCAGCAGCCAAGGCACAGCTAATGAAAAACTGTTTTTT
CDR3: CASSQGTANEKLFF

J: TRBJ1-2
D: TRBD1
V: TRBV9
size: NA
DNA: TGTGCCAGCAGCGTCACAGGGGGCGGAGGCTACACCTTC
CDR3: CASSVTGGGGYTF

J: TRBJ1-6
D: TRBD1
V: TRBV18
size: NA
DNA: TGTGCCAGCTCCGGGACAGGGAACTATAATTCACCCCTCCACTTT
CDR3: CASSGTGNYNSPLHF

J: TRBJ2-3
D: TRBD2
V: TRBV14
size: NA
DNA: TGTGCCAGCAGCCCCCTTGAGCGGGGGTTAGATACGCAGTATTTT
CDR3: CASSPLERGLDTQYF

J: TRBJ2-6
D: NA
V: TRBV19
size: NA
DNA: TGTGCCAGTAGTATTGATCGTCTTCCTGCTTCTGGGGCCAACGTCCTGACTTTC
CDR3: CASSIDRLPASGANVLTF

J: TRBJ2-5
D: TRBD2
V: TRBV4-2
size: NA
DNA: TGTGCCAGCAGTCGAGACTTAGCTGCCGGGACTAGGCAAGAGACCCAGTACTTC
CDR3: CASSRDLAAGTRQETQYF

J: TRBJ1-2
D: NA
V: TRBV5-1
size: NA
DNA: TGCGCCAGCAGCTTGGGACAGGAGAGTTCTAACTATGGCTACACCTTC
CDR3: CASSLGQESSNYGYTF

J: TRBJ2-1
D: NA
V: TRBV19
size: NA
DNA: TGTGCCAGTAGCACTACGACTAGGGGCCACAATGAGCAGTTCTTC
CDR3: CASSTTTRGHNEQFF

J: TRBJ2-7
D: NA
V: TRBV28
size: few
DNA: TGTGCCACAGGGGCAGGGCCCTCCTACGAGCAGTACTTC
CDR3: CATGAGPSYEQYF

J: TRBJ1-1
D: NA
V: TRBV30
size: NA
DNA: TGTGCCTGGAGGACCCCCAGGGCTGGAGAGAACACTGAAGCTTTCTTT
CDR3: CAWRTPRAGENTEAFF

J: TRBJ1-4
D: TRBD1
V: TRBV10-3
size: NA
DNA: TGTGCCATCAGCGCCGGGACAGGGTTTGAAAAACTGTTTTTT
CDR3: CAISAGTGFEKLFF

J: TRBJ2-7
D: NA
V: TRBV5-1
size: NA
DNA: TGCGCCAGCAGCTTGGAGGCATACGAGCAGTACTTC
CDR3: CASSLEAYEQYF

J: TRBJ2-6
D: NA
V: TRBV9
size: NA
DNA: TGTGCCAGCAGCGTAGAGTGGAGGGGCCACTTCTCTGGGGCCAACGTCCTGACTTTC
CDR3: CASSVEWRGHFSGANVLTF

J: TRBJ1-3
D: NA
V: TRBV10-3
size: NA
DNA: TGTGCCACCACAAAGGAGGGGACCAACACCATATATTTT
CDR3: CATTKEGTNTIYF

J: TRBJ2-1
D: NA
V: TRBV4-2
size: NA
DNA: TGTGCCAGCAGCCAAGATATGGGCGGCTACAATGAGCAGTTCTTC
CDR3: CASSQDMGGYNEQFF

J: TRBJ2-1
D: NA
V: TRBV5-6
size: NA
DNA: TGTGCCAGCAGCTCCGACAATGAGCAGTTCTTC
CDR3: CASSSDNEQFF

J: TRBJ2-1
D: TRBD2
V: TRBV6-5
size: once
DNA: TGTGCCAGCAGTAAGTCTAGCGGGGGGTTCAATGGGCAGTTCTTC
CDR3: CASSKSSGGFNGQFF